Each of the 19 T cell receptor beta chains below was sequenced from the same sample in a study of T cell changes during pregnancy in multiple sclerosis. Here immunoSEQ multiplex PCR was the method, and the copy in TCRdb shows in-frame clones only, minus some. The data contain approximately 48,000 clones, roughly nine tenths of them singletons. The material was CD4+ T cells from peripheral blood mononuclear cells, obtained after pregnancy. The receptors were sampled from a female donor with multiple sclerosis, enrolled in a pregnancy study.

The chain carries TRBV6-1 and TRBJ2-7; no reliable D call. V was clipped by 0 bases and J by 6 bases, with 9 bases between them. Germline V gives CDR1 MNHNS, CDR2 SASEGT. The CDR3 contains 13 residues. The CDR3 region has the DNA TGTGCCAGCAGTGAAGCGGTTGGCCCCGAGCAGTACTTC. Residues: CASSEAVGPEQYF.

The chain recombines TRBV30 with TRBJ1-1; the D gene is possibly TRBD1 (6 bases). In germline, CDR1 is GTSNPN, CDR2 SVGIG (reference sequence). V was cut by 2 bases and J by 10 bases, with 11 bases left in between. This CDR3 is built from 11 residues. CDR3 DNA: TGTGCCTGGAGTTTTACAGGGTTAGCTTTCTTT. Its translation is CAWSFTGLAFF.

The genes are TRBV7-2 and TRBJ2-7; no firm D call. The CDR3 covers 15 residues. Trimming took off 3 bases at V and 4 bases at J, with 16 bases between the two ends. From germline, CDR1 is SGHTA and CDR2 FQGNSA. The CDR3 region is CASSLDPADFYEQYF. Here the CDR3 DNA reads TGTGCCAGCAGCTTGGATCCCGCGGATTTTTACGAGCAGTACTTC.

CDR3 region: CASSWPGHREKLFF. Here the CDR3 DNA reads TGTGCCAGCAGCTGGCCGGGACATCGGGAAAAACTGTTTTTT. The chain couples TRBV5-6 to TRBJ1-4, with D possibly matching TRBD1 (6 bases). Trimming stripped 3 bases from V and 8 bases from J, with 14 bases between. CDR1 and CDR2 from the germline V gene are SGHDT and YYEEEE. CDR3 length: 14 residues.

This clone has at least ten counts. This rearrangement joins TRBV9 to TRBJ1-3; D gene unclear. The germline V gene has CDR1 SGDLS and CDR2 YYNGEE. V gave up 8 bases and J gave up 1 base, with 4 bases separating them. CDR3 size: 11 residues. This CDR3 is CASQSGNTIYF. CDR3 in DNA: TGTGCCAGTCAGTCTGGAAACACCATATATTTT.

CDR3 region: CASSLTSGIPQFF. In nucleotides, the CDR3 is TGCGCCAGCAGCCTGACTAGCGGGATCCCGCAGTTCTTC. The rearrangement joins TRBV5-1 to TRBJ2-1, with TRBD2 identical over 11 bases. There are 13 residues in the CDR3. The germline V gene has CDR1 SGHRS and CDR2 YFSETQ. The V segment lost 4 bases and the J segment 12 bases; nucleotides outside the gene matches: 6. Looking up the rest from reference TRBV5-1 and TRBJ2-1 gives the full variable domain: KAGVTQTPRYLIKTRGQQVTLSCSPISGHRSVSWYQQTPGQGLQFLFEYFSETQRNKGNFPGRFSGRQFSNSRSEMNVSTLELGDSALYLCASSLTSGIPQFFGPGTRLTVL.

Here the CDR3 reads CATSSIPGRGEQYF. In DNA, the CDR3 is TGTGCCACCAGCTCGATCCCGGGTCGGGGCGAGCAGTACTTC. The V gene is TRBV15, the J gene TRBJ2-7, with D perhaps TRBD2 (5 bases). Per germline, CDR1 LNHNV and CDR2 YYDKDF (reference sequence). Trimming cost V 5 bases and J 6 bases, with 17 bases left between them. This CDR3 spans 14 amino acids.

The rearrangement uses TRBV5-1 and TRBJ2-7, with a weak D call TRBD1 (6 bases). The CDR3 has 16 amino acids. V was pared by 2 bases and J by 6 bases, with 21 bases between. The germline V gene encodes CDR1 SGHRS and CDR2 YFSETQ. DNA of the CDR3: TGCGCCAGCAGCTTTCGGCCCCTGACAGGTTTCTCCGAGCAGTACTTC. It is translated as CASSFRPLTGFSEQYF.

DNA of the CDR3: TGCGCCAGCAGCCCCGCGGGCGTCGGGAACACTGAAGCTTTCTTT. Its translation: CASSPAGVGNTEAFF. The J gene is TRBJ1-1, the V gene TRBV5-1; D uncertain. Trimming pared 4 bases from V and 1 base from J, leaving 14 bases between. Germline assignment: CDR1 SGHRS and CDR2 YFSETQ. This CDR3 comprises 15 residues.

The rearrangement uses TRBV30 and TRBJ2-7; D possibly corresponds to TRBD1 (6 bases). Germline assignment: CDR1 GTSNPN and CDR2 SVGIG (reference sequence). This CDR3 has 16 residues. Trimming pared 1 base from V and 0 bases from J, leaving 16 bases between. The DNA for the CDR3 is TGTGCCTGGAGTGGGAGAAAGGACAGAGCCTCCTACGAGCAGTACTTC. Translated, it gives CAWSGRKDRASYEQYF.

The chain links TRBV11-3 to TRBJ1-3; TRBD1 is a possible D gene (5 bases). V dropped 2 bases and J dropped 4 bases, with 15 bases sitting between them. In germline, CDR1 is SGHNT, CDR2 YENEEA. CDR3 length: 16 residues. The CDR3 DNA reads TGTGCCAGCAGCTTAATCGAAGGGGTACCCGGAAACACCATATATTTT. This gives the protein CASSLIEGVPGNTIYF.

The V gene is TRBV7-3, the J gene TRBJ2-3; TRBD2 might be the D (5 bases). Germline loops: CDR1 SGHTA, CDR2 FQGTGA. The CDR3 is made up of 15 amino acids. The V and J ends lost 0 bases and 4 bases respectively, with 11 bases between them. The CDR3 here is CASSLTRTGADTQYF. The CDR3 DNA sequence: TGTGCCAGCAGCTTAACCCGGACCGGGGCAGATACGCAGTATTTT. The full variable domain, its missing parts supplied by reference TRBV7-3 and TRBJ2-3, is GAGVSQTPSNKVTEKGKYVELRCDPISGHTALYWYRQSLGQGPEFLIYFQGTGAADDSGLPNDRFFAVRPEGSVSTLKIQRTERGDSAVYLCASSLTRTGADTQYFGPGTRLTVL.

CDR3 region: CASSFWSFSGRSVLEQYF. In DNA, the CDR3 is TGTGCCAGCAGCTTCTGGTCTTTTAGCGGGAGATCGGTACTCGAGCAGTACTTC. The J gene is TRBJ2-7, the V gene TRBV7-9; TRBD2 aligns across 9 bases. The CDR3 spans 18 residues. Germline trimming cut 3 bases from V and 6 bases from J; bases unmatched to any gene: 18. Germline V gives CDR1 SEHNR, CDR2 FQNEAQ (reference sequence). The full variable domain, its missing parts supplied by reference TRBV7-9 and TRBJ2-7, is DTGVSQNPRHKITKRGQNVTFRCDPISEHNRLYWYRQTLGQGPEFLTYFQNEAQLEKSRLLSDRFSAERPKGSFSTLEIQRTEQGDSAMYLCASSFWSFSGRSVLEQYFGPGTRLTVT.

The chain combines TRBV5-1 with TRBJ2-1; tentative D call: TRBD1 (5 bases). The CDR3 has 13 residues. Trimming stripped 0 bases from V and 7 bases from J, with 8 bases between. In germline, CDR1 is SGHRS, CDR2 YFSETQ. The CDR3: CASSLARANEQFF. CDR3 in DNA: TGCGCCAGCAGCTTGGCCAGGGCAAATGAGCAGTTCTTC.

The chain carries TRBV11-2 and TRBJ1-1; the match to TRBD1 covers 9 bases. The CDR3 has 15 amino acids. CDR1 SGHAT and CDR2 FQNNGV come from the germline V gene. With 5 bases clipped from V and 5 bases from J, the junction kept 9 bases outside the gene matches. CDR3 region: CASSLRTGAPTEAFF. For the CDR3, the DNA is TGTGCCAGCAGCCTAAGGACAGGGGCACCGACTGAAGCTTTCTTT.

The chain uses TRBV10-3 and TRBJ2-5; a possible D gene is TRBD1 (5 bases). Germline assignment: CDR1 ENHRY and CDR2 SYGVKD. Trimming pared 6 bases from V and 7 bases from J, leaving 24 bases between. The CDR3 totals 16 residues. In DNA, the CDR3 is TGTGCCATCAGCCTAGGGCCCAAAGCAGGGTCGGTGACCCAGTACTTC. Protein sequence: CAISLGPKAGSVTQYF.

This chain connects TRBV27 to TRBJ2-3; TRBD2 agrees at 7 bases. This CDR3 has 16 amino acids. Germline V gene data show CDR1 as MNHEY and CDR2 as SMNVEV (reference sequence). The trim removed 8 bases at V and 1 base at J, leaving 12 bases unmatched. CDR3 DNA sequence: TGTGCCAGCGGACCGTTACTAGCGAAGGGCACAGATACGCAGTATTTT. Translated, it gives CASGPLLAKGTDTQYF.

Notes on this clone: A read error may produce the germline difference seen at one junction end. The chain couples TRBV28 to TRBJ2-7, with D uncertain. CDR1 is MDHEN, CDR2 SYDVKM, per germline. CDR3 length: 12 amino acids. This CDR3 reads CGSSPTTYEQYF. The CDR3 DNA follows: TGTGGCAGCAGTCCCACTACCTACGAGCAGTACTTC.

CDR3 protein: CASSVTGEDGYTF. The DNA for the CDR3 is TGTGCCAGCAGTGTAACAGGAGAGGATGGCTACACCTTC. The chain links TRBV27 to TRBJ1-2, with D possibly matching TRBD1 (5 bases). The V end was cut by 5 bases, the J end by 6 bases, with 13 bases between. Germline V gives CDR1 MNHEY, CDR2 SMNVEV (reference sequence). The length of the CDR3 is 13 residues.